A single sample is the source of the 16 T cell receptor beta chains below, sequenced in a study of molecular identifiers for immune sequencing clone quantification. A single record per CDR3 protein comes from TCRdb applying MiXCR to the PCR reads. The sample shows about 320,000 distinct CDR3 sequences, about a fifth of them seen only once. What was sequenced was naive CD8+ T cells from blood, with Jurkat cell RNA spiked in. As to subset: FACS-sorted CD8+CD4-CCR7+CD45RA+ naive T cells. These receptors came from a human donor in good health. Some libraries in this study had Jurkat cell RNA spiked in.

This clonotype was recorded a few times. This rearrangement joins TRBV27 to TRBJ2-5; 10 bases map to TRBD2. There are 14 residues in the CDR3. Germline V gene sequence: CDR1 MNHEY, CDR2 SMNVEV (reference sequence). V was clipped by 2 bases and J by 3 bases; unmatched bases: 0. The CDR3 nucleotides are TGTGCCAGCAGTTTACTAGCGGGAGAAGAGACCCAGTACTTC. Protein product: CASSLLAGEETQYF.

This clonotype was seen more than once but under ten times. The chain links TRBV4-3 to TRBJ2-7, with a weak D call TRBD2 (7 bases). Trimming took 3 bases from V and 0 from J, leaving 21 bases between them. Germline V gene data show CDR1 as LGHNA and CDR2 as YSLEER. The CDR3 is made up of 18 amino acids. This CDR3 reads CASSQDGSRGRSSYEQYF. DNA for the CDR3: TGCGCCAGCAGCCAGGACGGATCGCGGGGGCGTTCCTCCTACGAGCAGTACTTC.

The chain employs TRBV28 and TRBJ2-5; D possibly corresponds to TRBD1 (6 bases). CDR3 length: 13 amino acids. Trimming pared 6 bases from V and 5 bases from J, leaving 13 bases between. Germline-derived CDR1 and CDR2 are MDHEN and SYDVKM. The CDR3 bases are TGTGCCAGCAGGCAACAGGGAGATGAGACCCAGTACTTC. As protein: CASRQQGDETQYF.

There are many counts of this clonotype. In DNA form, the CDR3 reads TGCAGCGTTGAGCGGGGGAACGAGCAGTACTTC. Amino acids: CSVERGNEQYF. V usage is TRBV29-1 and J usage is TRBJ2-7; 7 positions match TRBD2. Germline CDR1 reads SQVTM; CDR2 reads ANQGSEA. This CDR3 is built from 11 residues. The J segment lost 5 bases and the V segment lost 3 bases, leaving 1 base of the junction unmatched.

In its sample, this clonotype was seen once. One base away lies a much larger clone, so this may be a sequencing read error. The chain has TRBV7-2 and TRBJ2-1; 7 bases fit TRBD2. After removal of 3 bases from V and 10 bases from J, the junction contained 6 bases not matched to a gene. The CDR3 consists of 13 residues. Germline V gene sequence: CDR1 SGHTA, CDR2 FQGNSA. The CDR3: CASSFAGVYEQFF. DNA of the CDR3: TGTGCCAGCAGCTTTGCGGGGGTTTACGAGCAGTTCTTC.

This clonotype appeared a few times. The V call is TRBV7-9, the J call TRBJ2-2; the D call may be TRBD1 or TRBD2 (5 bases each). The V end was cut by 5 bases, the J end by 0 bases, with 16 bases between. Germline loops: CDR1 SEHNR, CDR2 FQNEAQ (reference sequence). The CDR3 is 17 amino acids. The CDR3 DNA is TGTGCCAGCAGCCCAGACTGGGACGGGACGAACACCGGGGAGCTGTTTTTT. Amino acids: CASSPDWDGTNTGELFF.

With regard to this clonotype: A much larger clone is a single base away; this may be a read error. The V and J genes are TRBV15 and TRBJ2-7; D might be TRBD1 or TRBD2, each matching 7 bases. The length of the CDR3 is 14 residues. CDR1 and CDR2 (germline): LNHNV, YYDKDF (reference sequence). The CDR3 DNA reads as TGTGCCACCAGCAGAGTTCAGGGGGACTACCAGCAGTACTTC. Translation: CATSRVQGDYQQYF.

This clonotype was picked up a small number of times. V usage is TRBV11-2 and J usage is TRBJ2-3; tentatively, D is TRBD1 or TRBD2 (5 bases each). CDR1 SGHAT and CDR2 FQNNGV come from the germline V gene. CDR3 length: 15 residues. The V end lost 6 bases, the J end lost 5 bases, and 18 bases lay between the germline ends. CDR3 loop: CASSPGTPGRDTQYF. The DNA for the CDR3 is TGTGCCAGCAGTCCCGGGACGCCGGGCCGAGATACGCAGTATTTT.

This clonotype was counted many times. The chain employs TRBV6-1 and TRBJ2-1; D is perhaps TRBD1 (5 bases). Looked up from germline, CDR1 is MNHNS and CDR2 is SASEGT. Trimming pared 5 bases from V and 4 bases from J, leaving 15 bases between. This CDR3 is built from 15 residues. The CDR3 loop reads CASSPRLGAYNEQFF. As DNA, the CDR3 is TGTGCCAGCAGTCCCCGGCTAGGGGCTTACAATGAGCAGTTCTTC.

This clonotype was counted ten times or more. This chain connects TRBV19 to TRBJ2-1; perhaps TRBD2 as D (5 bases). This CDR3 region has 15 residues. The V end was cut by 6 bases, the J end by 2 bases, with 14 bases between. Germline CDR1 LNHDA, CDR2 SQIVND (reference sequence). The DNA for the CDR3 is TGTGCCAGTAGCCCCAATAGCGAGACCTACAATGAGCAGTTCTTC. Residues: CASSPNSETYNEQFF.

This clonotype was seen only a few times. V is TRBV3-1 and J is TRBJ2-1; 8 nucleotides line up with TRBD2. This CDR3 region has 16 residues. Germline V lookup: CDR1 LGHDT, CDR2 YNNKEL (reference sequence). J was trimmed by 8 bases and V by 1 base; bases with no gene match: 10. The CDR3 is CASSQVRGGGWDEQFF. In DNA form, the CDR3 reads TGTGCCAGCAGCCAAGTACGGGGGGGGGGATGGGATGAGCAGTTCTTC.

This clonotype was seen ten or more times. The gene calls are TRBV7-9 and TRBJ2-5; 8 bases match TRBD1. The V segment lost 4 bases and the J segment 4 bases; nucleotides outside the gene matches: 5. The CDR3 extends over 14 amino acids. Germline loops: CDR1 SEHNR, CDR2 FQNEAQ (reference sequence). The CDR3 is CASSSDRVAETQYF. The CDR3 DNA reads TGTGCCAGCAGCTCGGACAGGGTGGCAGAGACCCAGTACTTC.

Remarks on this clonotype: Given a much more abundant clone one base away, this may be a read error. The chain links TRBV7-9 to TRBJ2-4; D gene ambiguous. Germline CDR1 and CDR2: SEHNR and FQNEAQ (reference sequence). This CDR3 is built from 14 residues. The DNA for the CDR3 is TGTGCCAGCAGCTCCCCGGGCTATCAAAACATTCAGTGCTTC. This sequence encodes CASSSPGYQNIQCF.

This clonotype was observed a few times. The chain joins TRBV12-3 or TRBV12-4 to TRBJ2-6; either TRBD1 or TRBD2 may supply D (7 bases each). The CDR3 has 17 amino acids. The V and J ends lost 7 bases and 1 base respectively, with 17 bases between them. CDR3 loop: CASIQGGLGSGANVLTF. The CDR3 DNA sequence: TGTGCCAGCATCCAGGGGGGGTTAGGGTCTGGGGCCAACGTCCTGACTTTC.

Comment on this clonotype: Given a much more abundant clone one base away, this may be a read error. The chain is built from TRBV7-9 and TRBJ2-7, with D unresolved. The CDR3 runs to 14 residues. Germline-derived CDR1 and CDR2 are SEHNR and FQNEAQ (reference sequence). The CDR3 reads CASTTSSGFYGQYF. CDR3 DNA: TGTGCCAGCACCACAAGTTCAGGATTCTACGGGCAGTACTTC. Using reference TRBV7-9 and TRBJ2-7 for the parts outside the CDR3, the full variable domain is DTGVSQNPRHKITKRGQNVTFRCDPISEHNRLYWYRQTLGQGPEFLTYFQNEAQLEKSRLLSDRFSAERPKGSFSTLEIQRTEQGDSAMYLCASTTSSGFYGQYFGPGTRLTVT.

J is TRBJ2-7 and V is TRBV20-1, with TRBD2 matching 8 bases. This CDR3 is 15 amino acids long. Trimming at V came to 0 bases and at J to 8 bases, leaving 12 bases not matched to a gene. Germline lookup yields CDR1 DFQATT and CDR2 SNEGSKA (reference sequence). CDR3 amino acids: CSAREFTSGGRQQYF. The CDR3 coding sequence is TGCAGTGCTAGAGAATTTACTAGCGGAGGGCGGCAGCAGTACTTC.